What follows are 11 T cell receptor beta chains derived from one specimen sequenced in a study of shared clonotypes between healthy human individuals (TCRdb year 2020). Library prep was done by the immunoSEQ multiplex PCR assay. Imported from immuneACCESS, the table was reduced by TCRdb to in-frame sequences with V and J called. These copies leave out some clones; in studies compared against another copy, an unresolved V gene accounts for under half, and the cause of the remainder is not known. In all, the sample holds 2 million to 2.5 million clones, and approximately 93% of those were seen once. About 0.41% of the sample goes to the ten largest clones. Sequenced material: naive CD4+ T cells from PBMCs. What the cell subset or site label conveys for this sample: CD45RA+ positively selected. These receptors originate from a man aged 18 to 29 in good health. Some clones in this sample may be carry-over from other donors' samples.

The sample holds one count of this clone. This chain joins TRBV30 and TRBJ1-3, with D possibly matching TRBD1 (5 bases). Germline CDR1 reads GTSNPN; CDR2 reads SVGIG (reference sequence). The V end was cut by 1 base, the J end by 4 bases, with 11 bases between. This CDR3 spans 14 amino acids. The CDR3 sequence: CAWSGGDGGNTIYF. CDR3 nucleotides: TGTGCCTGGAGTGGGGGGGACGGCGGAAACACCATATATTTT.

V usage is TRBV9 and J usage is TRBJ2-1; D assignment may be TRBD1 or TRBD2 (6 bases each). The V gene lost 1 base and the J gene lost 9 bases, with 23 bases spanning the gap. The CDR3 runs 17 residues. Germline V lookup: CDR1 SGDLS, CDR2 YYNGEE. For the CDR3, the DNA is TGTGCCAGCAGCGTATATCCTGGATGGGGGGCGCAAGGTGAGCAGTTCTTC. It translates to CASSVYPGWGAQGEQFF.

Written as DNA, the CDR3 is TGTGCCAGCAGTCCAACCCAAAACAGATACCAGACAGATACGCAGTATTTT. Protein: CASSPTQNRYQTDTQYF. The chain combines TRBV28 with TRBJ2-3; D unresolved. V lost 5 bases and J lost 3, with 21 bases in between. The CDR3 is made up of 17 amino acids. CDR1 is MDHEN, CDR2 SYDVKM, per germline.

The chain couples TRBV12-2 to TRBJ1-5. TRBV12-2 is an annotated pseudogene. CDR3 length: 17 amino acids. The CDR3 reads CASRLVRTEVAGQPQHF. CDR3 DNA sequence: TGTGCAAGTCGCTTAGTTCGGACGGAAGTCGCGGGTCAGCCCCAGCATTTT.

This chain links TRBV11-2 with TRBJ2-2, with 12 bases lining up with TRBD2. In germline, CDR1 is SGHAT, CDR2 FQNNGV. J was trimmed by 5 bases and V by 5 bases; bases with no gene match: 9. CDR3 size: 17 residues. The CDR3 loop is CASSLDGLAGRTGELFF. DNA of the CDR3: TGTGCCAGCAGCCTCGACGGACTAGCGGGAAGGACCGGGGAGCTGTTTTTT.

This chain uses TRBV7-3 with TRBJ2-3; TRBD1 might be the D (6 bases). The CDR3 length is 13 residues. CDR1 is SGHTA and CDR2 is FQGTGA in the germline V gene. Trimming took 5 bases from V and 10 from J, leaving 16 bases between them. The DNA of the CDR3 is TGTGCCAGCAGCGGGGACAAGGGCCTTCCGCAGTATTTT. Translation: CASSGDKGLPQYF. The whole variable domain, filled in from reference TRBV7-3 and TRBJ2-3, reads GAGVSQTPSNKVTEKGKYVELRCDPISGHTALYWYRQSLGQGPEFLIYFQGTGAADDSGLPNDRFFAVRPEGSVSTLKIQRTERGDSAVYLCASSGDKGLPQYFGPGTRLTVL.

J is TRBJ2-7 and V is TRBV9; tentative D call: TRBD2 (7 bases). Trimming removed 4 bases from V and 2 bases from J, with 13 bases in between. There are 14 residues in the CDR3. Germline lookup yields CDR1 SGDLS and CDR2 YYNGEE. The CDR3 DNA reads TGTGCCAGCAGCTCCCGAGGGGGGGCCTACGAGCAGTACTTC. Translation: CASSSRGGAYEQYF.

The chain is built from TRBV30 and TRBJ2-3, with 7 bases lining up with TRBD2. V was clipped by 0 bases and J by 1 base; unmatched bases: 7. The CDR3 runs 16 residues. Looked up from germline, CDR1 is GTSNPN and CDR2 is SVGIG (reference sequence). The CDR3 here is CAWSVASGGRTDTQYF. The CDR3 nucleotides read TGTGCCTGGAGTGTAGCTAGCGGAGGACGCACAGATACGCAGTATTTT.

V usage is TRBV4-1 and J usage is TRBJ2-7, with TRBD1 identical over 7 bases. Germline V gene sequence: CDR1 MGHRA, CDR2 YSYEKL. The CDR3 has 16 residues. Unmatched junction bases numbered 5, after V lost 0 bases and J lost 0 bases. In DNA form, the CDR3 reads TGCGCCAGCAGCCAAGATAACGCAGGGGGCTCCTACGAGCAGTACTTC. Protein product: CASSQDNAGGSYEQYF.

The chain employs TRBV2 and TRBJ2-1, with D possibly being TRBD2 (6 bases). The CDR3 totals 15 residues. Germline-derived CDR1 and CDR2 are SNHLY and FYNNEI. Trimming stripped 7 bases from V and 4 bases from J, with 17 bases between. The CDR3 is CASKNRTTYYNEQFF. CDR3 bases: TGTGCCAGCAAGAACCGGACTACCTATTACAATGAGCAGTTCTTC.

J is TRBJ2-1 and V is TRBV2, with 7 bases fitting TRBD1. J lost 0 bases, V lost 5 bases, and 7 bases had no gene match. In germline, CDR1 is SNHLY, CDR2 FYNNEI. The CDR3 runs 16 residues. For the CDR3, the DNA is TGTGCCAGCAGTCTAAACCGGGACAGCTCCTACAATGAGCAGTTCTTC. As protein: CASSLNRDSSYNEQFF.